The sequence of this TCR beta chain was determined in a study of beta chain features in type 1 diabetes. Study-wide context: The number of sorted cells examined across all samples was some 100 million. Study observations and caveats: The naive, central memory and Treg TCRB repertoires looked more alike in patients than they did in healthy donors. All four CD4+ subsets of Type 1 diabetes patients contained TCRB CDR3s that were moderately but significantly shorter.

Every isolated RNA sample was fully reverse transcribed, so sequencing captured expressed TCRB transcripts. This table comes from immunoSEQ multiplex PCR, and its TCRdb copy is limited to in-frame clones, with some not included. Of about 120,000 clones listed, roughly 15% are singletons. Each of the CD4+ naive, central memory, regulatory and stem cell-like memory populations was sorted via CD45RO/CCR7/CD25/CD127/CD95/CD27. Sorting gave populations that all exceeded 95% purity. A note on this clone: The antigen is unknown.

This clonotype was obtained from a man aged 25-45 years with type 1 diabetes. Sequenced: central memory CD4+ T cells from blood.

This chain's CDR3 is CSVPRGGETQYF. The CDR3 coding sequence is TGCAGCGTGCCCCGTGGAGGAGAGACCCAGTACTTC. This rearrangement joins TRBV29-1 to TRBJ2-5; a weak D match, TRBD2 (5 bases). Per germline, CDR1 SQVTM and CDR2 ANQGSEA. V dropped 6 bases and J dropped 4 bases, with 12 bases sitting between them. The CDR3 has 12 residues.